Listed below are T cell receptor beta chains from one sample, sequenced in a study of blood T cells in healthy people across ages. Using its own MiXCR run on the 5' RACE reads, TCRdb lists one record per CDR3 protein. The profile shows around 1,000,000 distinct CDR3 sequences, roughly 24% of them singletons. These sequences were also reported in another study, on T cells of mothers and their children.

Sequencing used blood. These receptors were collected from a girl aged 2-10 years in good health. CDR3s include the opening cysteine and the closing phenylalanine or tryptophan. The order of the fields is CDR3 DNA, CDR3 protein, D gene, V gene, clone size, J gene. The D gene is left open where the match is weak. For some rows the clone size is stated as once, few or many, or as a class when expanded; others skip it.

CDR3 DNA: TGCAGCGTTGGTAAGGCAGGGACGGGTGCTGAAGCTTTCTTT; CDR3 protein: CSVGKAGTGAEAFF; D gene: NA; V gene: TRBV29-1; clone size: NA; J gene: TRBJ1-1
CDR3 DNA: TGTGCCAGCAGTTTAGGGCCGCGGGCACCGTCCCTCCACTTT; CDR3 protein: CASSLGPRAPSLHF; D gene: NA; V gene: TRBV28; clone size: NA; J gene: TRBJ1-6
CDR3 DNA: TGTGCCAGCAGCTTCTCCTACTATGGCTACACCTTC; CDR3 protein: CASSFSYYGYTF; D gene: NA; V gene: TRBV13; clone size: NA; J gene: TRBJ1-2
CDR3 DNA: TGTGCCAGCAGCTTAGAATGGGGGCAGGGGGCGGACATTCAGTACTTC; CDR3 protein: CASSLEWGQGADIQYF; D gene: TRBD1; V gene: TRBV7-2; clone size: NA; J gene: TRBJ2-4
CDR3 DNA: TGCAGCGTTGACAGGGACGCCGCCCGTAGCACAGATACGCAGTATTTT; CDR3 protein: CSVDRDAARSTDTQYF; D gene: NA; V gene: TRBV29-1; clone size: NA; J gene: TRBJ2-3
CDR3 DNA: TGTGCCAGCAGAAATGTCGGCAATGAGCAGTTCTTC; CDR3 protein: CASRNVGNEQFF; D gene: NA; V gene: TRBV7-2; clone size: once; J gene: TRBJ2-1
CDR3 DNA: TGCAGCGTTGGCGGGGGGCCGTACCAAGAGACCCAGTACTTC; CDR3 protein: CSVGGGPYQETQYF; D gene: TRBD2; V gene: TRBV29-1; clone size: NA; J gene: TRBJ2-5
CDR3 DNA: TGTGCCACCGCATCAGATTTACAAGAGACCCAGTACTTC; CDR3 protein: CATASDLQETQYF; D gene: NA; V gene: TRBV15; clone size: few; J gene: TRBJ2-5
CDR3 DNA: TGTGCCAGCAGCTTCCTAGCGGGAGTTTCTGACATTCAGTACTTC; CDR3 protein: CASSFLAGVSDIQYF; D gene: TRBD2; V gene: TRBV11-2; clone size: NA; J gene: TRBJ2-4
CDR3 DNA: TGTGCCAGCAGCCACCATTTTGACAGGGGGCTGGGGTACAATGAGCAGTTCTTC; CDR3 protein: CASSHHFDRGLGYNEQFF; D gene: TRBD1; V gene: TRBV7-9; clone size: NA; J gene: TRBJ2-1
CDR3 DNA: TGTGCCAGCAGTCGGCCCCCGGGACAGAACACCGGGGAGCTGTTTTTT; CDR3 protein: CASSRPPGQNTGELFF; D gene: NA; V gene: TRBV25-1; clone size: few; J gene: TRBJ2-2
CDR3 DNA: TGTGCCAGCAGCCAAGGAGAACTAGCCCCTAATGAGCAGTTCTTC; CDR3 protein: CASSQGELAPNEQFF; D gene: NA; V gene: TRBV3-1; clone size: NA; J gene: TRBJ2-1
CDR3 DNA: TGCAGCGTTTGGTCCGGAAACACCATATATTTT; CDR3 protein: CSVWSGNTIYF; D gene: NA; V gene: TRBV29-1; clone size: NA; J gene: TRBJ1-3
CDR3 DNA: TGCAGTGCTAGAGGGACGGGGAGGAACACCATATATTTT; CDR3 protein: CSARGTGRNTIYF; D gene: NA; V gene: TRBV20-1; clone size: NA; J gene: TRBJ1-3
CDR3 DNA: TGTGCCAGCGGAGACTGGCGCCCGGGCTATGGCTACACCTTC; CDR3 protein: CASGDWRPGYGYTF; D gene: NA; V gene: TRBV25-1; clone size: few; J gene: TRBJ1-2
CDR3 DNA: TGTGCCAGCAGCTCGACGCCGAACAGGGGCCCCTACGAGCAGTACTTC; CDR3 protein: CASSSTPNRGPYEQYF; D gene: TRBD1; V gene: TRBV7-8; clone size: NA; J gene: TRBJ2-7
CDR3 DNA: TGCAGCGCAAGGGACAGGGAAAACCTCTATAGCAATCAGCCCCAGCATTTT; CDR3 protein: CSARDRENLYSNQPQHF; D gene: TRBD1; V gene: TRBV29-1; clone size: NA; J gene: TRBJ1-5
CDR3 DNA: TGTGCCAGCAGGAGGGGGGAGATGACCTACGAGCAGTACTTC; CDR3 protein: CASRRGEMTYEQYF; D gene: NA; V gene: TRBV28; clone size: NA; J gene: TRBJ2-7
CDR3 DNA: TGTGCCAGCAGTGAAACGGTGAGAGCTAACTATGGCTACACCTTC; CDR3 protein: CASSETVRANYGYTF; D gene: NA; V gene: TRBV6-1; clone size: NA; J gene: TRBJ1-2
CDR3 DNA: TGTGCCACCAGCAGAAGCCCTTCGCGGGAGAGCACCGGGGAGCTGTTTTTT; CDR3 protein: CATSRSPSRESTGELFF; D gene: TRBD2; V gene: TRBV15; clone size: NA; J gene: TRBJ2-2